What follows is one T cell receptor (beta chain) and its context. Its antigen is not identified. The data were taken from a study of shared clonotypes between healthy human individuals. Study background: Samples came from a couple of female and a few male donors aged 18 to 49.

The repertoire was sequenced with immunoSEQ multiplex PCR; TCRdb's copy has only in-frame clones and lacks some. Altogether some 500,000 clones are present, roughly 95% being singletons, with the ten largest covering about 0.054%. The CD4+ fraction was divided into a CD45RA+ naive subset and a CD45RA-negative memory subset. Study conclusions and caveats: Estimated richness values were generally larger in naive subsets than in memory subsets. Several donors held about 5.1% of naive CD4 clonotypes in common.

Sample: naive CD4+ T cells sorted from blood. Subset meaning: CD45RA+ positively selected. The receptor comes from a woman in her 30s in good health.

The CDR3 DNA reads TGTGCCAGCAGTGAGTGGTTTTGGCCTAGCGGGATAGAGGTCGGGGAGCTGTTTTTT. This codes for CASSEWFWPSGIEVGELFF. The chain uses TRBV2 and TRBJ2-2, with 9 bases that match TRBD2. V shed 3 bases and J 7 bases; nucleotides not matched to a gene: 18. Germline-derived CDR1 and CDR2 are SNHLY and FYNNEI. The length of the CDR3 is 19 residues. Based on the CDR3 plus reference TRBV2 and TRBJ2-2, the full variable domain is EPEVTQTPSHQVTQMGQEVILRCVPISNHLYFYWYRQILGQKVEFLVSFYNNEISEKSEIFDDQFSVERPDGSNFTLKIRSTKLEDSAMYFCASSEWFWPSGIEVGELFFGEGSRLTVL.